These 18 T cell receptor beta chains were sequenced from one sample in a study of T cell responses to AZD1222 COVID-19 vaccine. The repertoire was sequenced with immunoSEQ multiplex PCR; TCRdb's copy has only in-frame clones and lacks some. There are 95,000 to 100,000 clones in the sample; about 88% occur only once, and roughly 1.7% lies in the top ten. The material sequenced was peripheral blood, taken on day 0 of AZD1222 vaccination. The source is an adult in good health.

The gene calls are TRBV5-1 and TRBJ1-1; D is ambiguous. This CDR3 is built from 14 residues. Trimming removed 4 bases at V and 5 bases at J, with 15 bases between. CDR1 SGHRS and CDR2 YFSETQ come from the germline V gene. The CDR3 region is CASSNPGPGTEAFF. DNA of the CDR3: TGCGCCAGCAGCAACCCGGGCCCCGGGACTGAAGCTTTCTTT.

The J gene is TRBJ2-7, the V gene TRBV6-5; 9 nucleotides agree with TRBD1. The trim removed 7 bases at V and 2 bases at J, leaving 9 bases unmatched. Looked up from germline, CDR1 is MNHEY and CDR2 is SVGAGI. This CDR3 has 15 residues. The CDR3 DNA follows: TGTGCCAGCAAAGACCACAGGGGGCCCCCCTACGAGCAGTACTTC. Protein product: CASKDHRGPPYEQYF.

The V and J genes are TRBV7-9 and TRBJ1-2, with 7 bases identical to TRBD1. The CDR3 covers 15 residues. With V trimmed by 3 bases and J by 4 bases, 8 bases remained unmatched. Germline V gene data show CDR1 as SEHNR and CDR2 as FQNEAQ (reference sequence). The DNA for the CDR3 is TGTGCCAGCAGCTTCGGGACAGCCATTAGCTATGGCTACACCTTC. Translation gives CASSFGTAISYGYTF.

The chain combines TRBV3-1 (or the pseudogene TRBV3-2) with TRBJ2-7; 12 bases align to TRBD1. The V gene's germline CDR1 is LGHDT and CDR2 YNNKEL (reference sequence). J was trimmed by 4 bases and V by 5 bases; bases with no gene match: 3. This CDR3 is built from 14 residues. CDR3 residues: CASSLGQGAYEQYF. As DNA, the CDR3 is TGTGCCAGCAGCTTGGGACAGGGGGCATACGAGCAGTACTTC.

The genes are TRBV2 and TRBJ1-1; a possible D gene is TRBD1 (6 bases). The CDR3 sequence is 12 residues long. In germline, CDR1 is SNHLY, CDR2 FYNNEI. Trimming cost V 6 bases and J 2 bases, with 7 bases left between them. CDR3 nucleotide sequence: TGTGCCAGCAGACAGGGAAACACTGAAGCTTTCTTT. Encoded protein: CASRQGNTEAFF.

The chain combines TRBV4-1 with TRBJ2-1; 11 bases fit TRBD2. The V segment lost 3 bases and the J segment 9 bases; nucleotides outside the gene matches: 7. Germline V gives CDR1 MGHRA, CDR2 YSYEKL. The CDR3 sequence is 15 residues long. The CDR3 DNA reads TGCGCCAGCAGCCACACGACTAGCGGGGTTTCTGAGCAGTTCTTC. It yields the protein CASSHTTSGVSEQFF.

The chain is built from TRBV4-2 and TRBJ2-2; TRBD2 aligns across 11 bases. Germline-derived CDR1 and CDR2 are LGHNA and YNFKEQ. The CDR3 spans 18 residues. V trimming: 2 bases; J trimming: 2 bases; junction bases outside the gene matches: 7. CDR3 protein: CASSQQVAGGRNTGELFF. CDR3 nucleotides: TGTGCCAGCAGCCAACAGGTAGCGGGGGGGAGAAACACCGGGGAGCTGTTTTTT.

This clone was seen more than once but under ten times. The J gene is TRBJ2-1, the V gene TRBV2; D is perhaps TRBD1 (6 bases). Germline CDR1 reads SNHLY; CDR2 reads FYNNEI. The V end was cut by 6 bases, the J end by 5 bases, with 11 bases between. This CDR3 spans 13 amino acids. For the CDR3, the DNA is TGTGCCAGCAGGATAAACAGGGACAATGAGCAGTTCTTC. Translating it yields CASRINRDNEQFF.

V gene TRBV4-2 combines with J gene TRBJ2-3; no clear D. The germline gives CDR1 LGHNA, CDR2 YNFKEQ. Trimming removed 0 bases at V and 1 base at J, with 5 bases between. The CDR3 covers 14 residues. DNA of the CDR3: TGTGCCAGCAGCCAAGATCGGGGCACAGATACGCAGTATTTT. Encoded protein: CASSQDRGTDTQYF.

Points on this clone: A junction end diverges from the germline sequence, so it may reflect a read error. V usage is TRBV6-1 and J usage is TRBJ1-5, with TRBD1 matching 7 bases. The germline V gene encodes CDR1 MNHNS and CDR2 SASEGT. The CDR3 runs 15 residues. The DNA of the CDR3 is TGTGCCAGCAGCGAAGGGGGCTCCTGGAGTCAGCCCCAGCATTTT. Its protein product is CASSEGGSWSQPQHF.

CDR3 in DNA: TGTGCCAGCAGCTTAGCAGGGGAACCTTCCTACAATGAGCAGTTCTTC. Encoded protein: CASSLAGEPSYNEQFF. The chain couples TRBV7-2 to TRBJ2-1, with D perhaps TRBD1 (5 bases). This CDR3 is 16 amino acids long. Germline CDR1 reads SGHTA; CDR2 reads FQGNSA. V was clipped by 0 bases and J by 1 base, with 10 bases between them.

The chain links TRBV9 to TRBJ1-1; D is unresolved. Trimming stripped 4 bases from V and 1 base from J, with 11 bases between. CDR3 size: 14 residues. CDR1 is SGDLS, CDR2 YYNGEE, per germline. The CDR3 region is CASSPSTANTEAFF. CDR3 sequence (DNA): TGTGCCAGCAGCCCCTCCACAGCGAACACTGAAGCTTTCTTT.

V usage is TRBV28 and J usage is TRBJ2-1; possible D gene TRBD2, 6 bases. The CDR3 runs to 16 residues. V was clipped by 4 bases and J by 2 bases, with 15 bases between them. In germline, CDR1 is MDHEN, CDR2 SYDVKM. The CDR3 sequence: CASSSPGRGTYNEQFF. In DNA, the CDR3 is TGTGCCAGCAGTTCCCCAGGGCGGGGAACCTACAATGAGCAGTTCTTC.

The chain carries TRBV18 and TRBJ2-1, with D perhaps TRBD1 (5 bases). V lost 3 bases and J lost 8, with 11 bases in between. Germline lookup yields CDR1 KGHSH and CDR2 LQKENI. This CDR3 is built from 13 residues. The CDR3 sequence: CASSPQGGDEQFF. DNA of the CDR3: TGTGCCAGCTCACCCCAGGGCGGCGATGAGCAGTTCTTC.

Only a few counts were recorded for this clone. This chain's CDR3 is CAWEGGYYGYTF. DNA of the CDR3: TGTGCCTGGGAAGGGGGCTACTATGGCTACACCTTC. V and J are TRBV30 and TRBJ1-2; 7 bases are shared with TRBD1. The germline gives CDR1 GTSNPN, CDR2 SVGIG (reference sequence). Trimming removed 5 bases from V and 3 bases from J; junction bases left unmatched: 3. The CDR3 is made up of 12 amino acids.

The chain combines TRBV18 with TRBJ2-6, with 7 bases fitting TRBD1. In germline, CDR1 is KGHSH, CDR2 LQKENI. The trim removed 4 bases at V and 2 bases at J, leaving 8 bases unmatched. This CDR3 is built from 17 residues. The CDR3 is CASSLYLQGTGANVLTF. Here the CDR3 DNA reads TGTGCCAGCTCACTGTACCTACAGGGGACTGGGGCCAACGTCCTGACTTTC.

The rearrangement links TRBV27 to TRBJ2-7, with TRBD1 as a possible D gene (5 bases). The CDR3 has 14 residues. Germline values: CDR1 MNHEY, CDR2 SMNVEV (reference sequence). V shed 5 bases and J shed 6 bases, with 17 bases lying between them. CDR3 nucleotide sequence: TGTGCCAGCAGTCCTGGGGCATACGGGCTCGAGCAGTACTTC. Translation gives CASSPGAYGLEQYF.

In this sample, this clone turned up a few times. The chain is built from TRBV19 and TRBJ1-2; D gene unclear. Per the germline V gene, CDR1 is LNHDA and CDR2 is SQIVND (reference sequence). The V end was cut by 9 bases, the J end by 6 bases, with 17 bases between. This CDR3 is 13 amino acids long. The CDR3 sequence is CASGHVGKDGYTF. The CDR3 DNA sequence: TGTGCCAGCGGGCACGTGGGGAAGGATGGCTACACCTTC.